The next 14 T cell receptor beta chains were all read from a single sample in a study of beta chain features in type 1 diabetes. Study observations and caveats: All four CD4+ subsets of Type 1 diabetes patients contained TCRB CDR3s that were moderately but significantly shorter.

No antigen is known for these receptors. Expressed TCRB transcripts were sequenced because the isolated RNA had all been reverse transcribed beforehand. The protocol was immunoSEQ multiplex PCR, while the TCRdb copy is restricted to in-frame clones and leaves out a portion. The table shows about 640,000 clones, with around an eighth occurring only once. The sequenced sample was naive CD4+ T cells from blood. These receptors all stem from a young man with type 1 diabetes.

This clone has more than one count but fewer than ten. The chain couples TRBV7-2 to TRBJ2-4; possible D gene TRBD2, 5 bases. V was pared by 3 bases and J by 8 bases, with 8 bases between. Germline loops: CDR1 SGHTA, CDR2 FQGNSA. This CDR3 has 12 amino acids. CDR3 bases: TGTGCCAGCAGCTTGAGGGCAGACATTCAGTACTTC. This gives the protein CASSLRADIQYF.

This clone was seen a few times. The chain uses TRBV7-2 and TRBJ2-7; D unclear. The CDR3 totals 15 residues. Germline values: CDR1 SGHTA, CDR2 FQGNSA. The V and J ends lost 1 base and 0 bases respectively, with 10 bases between them. The CDR3 DNA reads as TGTGCCAGCAGCTTAGTATTTGCTACCTCCTACGAGCAGTACTTC. Its translation: CASSLVFATSYEQYF.

This clone came up a few times. This chain links TRBV15 with TRBJ2-2; no definite D call. Per germline, CDR1 LNHNV and CDR2 YYDKDF (reference sequence). Trimming left V 3 bases short and J 7 bases short, with 6 bases between. The CDR3 runs to 12 residues. CDR3 in amino acids: CATSRADGELFF. In nucleotides, the CDR3 is TGTGCCACCAGCAGGGCAGACGGGGAGCTGTTTTTT.

In this sample, this clone turned up a few times. The rearrangement joins TRBV30 to TRBJ1-2, with TRBD1 matching 8 bases. In germline, CDR1 is GTSNPN, CDR2 SVGIG (reference sequence). The length of the CDR3 is 14 residues. The junction had 4 bases not matched to a gene; V was cut back by 1 base and J by 3 bases. The CDR3 coding sequence is TGTGCCTGGAGTGACCAGGGGGCCGACTATGGCTACACCTTC. Encoded protein: CAWSDQGADYGYTF.

This clone showed up just a few times. The chain couples TRBV14 to TRBJ1-4; D not resolved. Germline V gene data show CDR1 as SGHDN and CDR2 as FVKESK. This CDR3 region has 16 residues. Trimming stripped 2 bases from V and 2 bases from J, with 12 bases between. CDR3 nucleotide sequence: TGTGCCAGCAGCCAACTGAACGGCCACACTAATGAAAAACTGTTTTTT. Its translation: CASSQLNGHTNEKLFF.

The J gene is TRBJ2-4, the V gene TRBV7-2; TRBD1 might be the D (5 bases). This CDR3 has 16 amino acids. Germline values: CDR1 SGHTA, CDR2 FQGNSA. Trimming left V 3 bases short and J 5 bases short, with 17 bases between. This CDR3 is CASSFRTRNPENIQYF. The CDR3 DNA reads TGTGCCAGCAGCTTCAGGACACGCAACCCAGAAAACATTCAGTACTTC.

The rearrangement uses TRBV4-2 and TRBJ1-3; D gene unclear. From germline, CDR1 is LGHNA and CDR2 YNFKEQ. This CDR3 spans 14 amino acids. V shed 0 bases and J shed 3 bases, with 6 bases lying between them. The CDR3 spells CASSQDPGGNTIYF. The CDR3 nucleotides are TGTGCCAGCAGCCAAGATCCGGGTGGAAACACCATATATTTT.

The rearrangement joins TRBV29-1 to TRBJ2-5; D is perhaps TRBD1 (6 bases). The DNA end favors TRBJ2-7, so the J call may be wrong. Germline CDR1 SQVTM, CDR2 ANQGSEA. The CDR3 extends over 13 amino acids. The CDR3 loop reads CSVDLRGTYEQYF. The DNA of the CDR3 is TGCAGCGTTGACCTCAGGGGCACCTACGAGCAGTACTTC.

This clone was seen a few times. CDR3 sequence: CASSFTLAGGPGPDTQYF. In nucleotides, the CDR3 is TGTGCCAGCAGCTTCACTCTAGCGGGGGGGCCAGGCCCAGATACGCAGTATTTT. The gene calls are TRBV5-6 and TRBJ2-3, with 12 positions matching TRBD2. V gave up 2 bases and J gave up 4 bases; unmatched junction bases: 11. The CDR3 is 18 residues long. The germline CDR1 and CDR2 sequences are SGHDT and YYEEEE.

The gene calls are TRBV15 and TRBJ2-4; no clear D gene. With 0 bases removed from V and 3 bases from J, the gap between germline ends came to 9 bases. CDR3 length: 15 residues. Germline V lookup: CDR1 LNHNV, CDR2 YYDKDF (reference sequence). The CDR3 protein is CATSRDLGGKNIQYF. The CDR3, as DNA: TGTGCCACCAGCAGAGATCTGGGTGGCAAAAACATTCAGTACTTC. Variable domain in full (rest from reference TRBV15 and TRBJ2-4): DAMVIQNPRYQVTQFGKPVTLSCSQTLNHNVMYWYQQKSSQAPKLLFHYYDKDFNNEADTPDNFQSRRPNTSFCFLDIRSPGLGDTAMYLCATSRDLGGKNIQYFGAGTRLSVL.

The chain couples TRBV6-6 to TRBJ1-2; tentatively, D is TRBD1 (5 bases). Trimming cost V 6 bases and J 6 bases, with 14 bases left between them. This CDR3 comprises 13 residues. CDR1 is MNHNY, CDR2 SVGAGI, per germline (reference sequence). CDR3 coding DNA: TGTGCCAGCAGCCTACCGGGGGAGAATGGCTACACCTTC. Amino acid sequence: CASSLPGENGYTF.

This clone was counted between two and nine times. This sequence joins TRBV28 and TRBJ2-7, with 13 bases identical to TRBD2. The CDR3 runs 17 residues. V was clipped by 6 bases and J by 2 bases; unmatched bases: 10. Looked up from germline, CDR1 is MDHEN and CDR2 is SYDVKM. The CDR3 sequence: CASRTPGGLAGTYEQYF. Here the CDR3 DNA reads TGTGCCAGCAGAACCCCGGGGGGACTAGCGGGGACCTACGAGCAGTACTTC.

This clone was observed a few times. The chain carries TRBV5-1 and TRBJ2-7, with D possibly matching TRBD2 (6 bases). CDR3 size: 13 residues. Germline CDR1 and CDR2: SGHRS and YFSETQ. V lost 0 bases and J 4 bases, leaving 8 bases between the germline ends. The CDR3 region is CASSLAGEYEQYF. The CDR3 DNA follows: TGCGCCAGCAGCTTGGCGGGGGAGTACGAGCAGTACTTC. Looking up the rest from reference TRBV5-1 and TRBJ2-7 gives the full variable domain: KAGVTQTPRYLIKTRGQQVTLSCSPISGHRSVSWYQQTPGQGLQFLFEYFSETQRNKGNFPGRFSGRQFSNSRSEMNVSTLELGDSALYLCASSLAGEYEQYFGPGTRLTVT.

This clone was seen more than once but under ten times. The chain has TRBV6-6 and TRBJ2-1; TRBD2 matches 13 bases. Trimming cost V 7 bases and J 9 bases; bases outside gene matches: 9. The germline CDR1 and CDR2 sequences are MNHNY and SVGAGI (reference sequence). This CDR3 has 15 amino acids. The CDR3 DNA is TGTGCCAGCACCACCGGGACTAGCGGGGTTGGTGAGCAGTTCTTC. This translates into CASTTGTSGVGEQFF.